The 5 T cell receptor beta chains listed next were all sequenced from one sample in a study of OX40 agonist ivuxolimab in advanced cancers. Measured with immunoSEQ multiplex PCR; TCRdb has only the in-frame clones, and not every one. The data hold 15,000 to 25,000 clones, with approximately 79% observed a single time. This sample comprised CD4+ or CD8+ T cells sorted from blood, obtained in a trial of the OX40 agonist ivuxolimab. The source of these receptors is an adult with an advanced solid tumor such as melanoma, head and neck, liver or kidney cancer.

This chain joins TRBV2 and TRBJ1-1; D gene unclear. Trimming removed 8 bases from V and 3 bases from J, with 7 bases in between. This CDR3 is built from 11 residues. Germline CDR1 reads SNHLY; CDR2 reads FYNNEI. The CDR3 loop is CASAWDTEAFF. The DNA of the CDR3 is TGTGCCAGCGCGTGGGACACTGAAGCTTTCTTT.

V gene TRBV6-6 combines with J gene TRBJ2-3, with 7 bases fitting TRBD1. V shed 2 bases and J 6 bases; nucleotides not matched to a gene: 2. This CDR3 comprises 13 residues. CDR1 and CDR2 from the germline V gene are MNHNY and SVGAGI (reference sequence). The DNA of the CDR3 is TGTGCCAGCAGTTACCTCAGGGGGGATACGCAGTATTTT. The encoded protein is CASSYLRGDTQYF.

V is TRBV27 and J is TRBJ1-2; TRBD1 agrees at 8 bases. The trim removed 5 bases at V and 6 bases at J, leaving 5 bases unmatched. The CDR3 is 13 amino acids. The germline CDR1 and CDR2 sequences are MNHEY and SMNVEV (reference sequence). The CDR3 reads CASSATGGNGYTF. The CDR3 DNA sequence: TGTGCCAGCAGTGCCACAGGGGGTAATGGCTACACCTTC.

In its sample, this clone was seen a few times. The genes are TRBV20-1 and TRBJ1-2, with unresolved D. The germline V gene encodes CDR1 DFQATT and CDR2 SNEGSKA (reference sequence). The CDR3 sequence is 11 residues long. The ends were cut back, 6 bases at V and 3 bases at J, with 8 bases in the middle. The DNA of the CDR3 is TGCAGTGCCCCTCGGGACTATGGCTACACCTTC. Its protein is CSAPRDYGYTF.

The chain employs TRBV6-4 and TRBJ1-6; D is unclear. The germline V gene encodes CDR1 MRHNA and CDR2 SNTAGT. The CDR3 loop spans 15 amino acids. Trimming took 5 bases from V and 7 from J, leaving 15 bases between them. This chain's CDR3 is CASSPSSGGNSPLHF. The CDR3 nucleotides are TGTGCCAGCAGTCCCTCCTCCGGCGGGAATTCACCCCTCCACTTT.